The T cell receptor beta chain described here comes from a study of blood T cell repertoires in COVID-19. CDR3 length: 15 residues. CDR1 is MNHEY and CDR2 is SVGAGI in the germline V gene. The V gene lost 7 bases and the J gene lost 2 bases, with 15 bases spanning the gap. In the authors' methods: Nucleated cell counts were estimated from reference gene primer amplification. Measured with immunoSEQ multiplex PCR; TCRdb has only the in-frame clones, and not every one. V, J and clone size are those of that table, while D and trimming were read from the DNA. Of about 150,000 clones listed, around 84% are singletons.

The TCR was taken from a woman aged 45 to 65 in a cohort sampled during active or convalescent COVID-19. Material for sequencing was peripheral blood. The chain recombines TRBV6-5 with TRBJ1-5; possible D gene TRBD1, 6 bases. CDR3 bases: TGTGCCAGCACCGATTGGGGGCTTGGCAATCAGCCCCAGCATTTT. Amino acid sequence: CASTDWGLGNQPQHF.